This is a list of T cell receptor beta chains from one sample in a study of beta chain features in type 1 diabetes. Libraries were prepared by immunoSEQ multiplex PCR; TCRdb keeps only in-frame clonotypes and omits some of them. The sample holds about 210,000 clones, about a tenth seen once. The sequencing sample was made of central memory CD4+ T cells from blood. These receptors were taken from a man aged 18 to 30 in good health. Each CDR3 is given without its conserved first and last residue. D genes are given only for firm matches. Not every row has a clone size; where given, it reads once, few, many or a size class.

J gene: TRBJ2-1
D gene: NA
clone size: NA
V gene: TRBV29-1
CDR3 protein: SGQLVLVVGEQF

J gene: TRBJ2-7
D gene: NA
clone size: few
V gene: TRBV18
CDR3 protein: ASSPTQDEQY

J gene: TRBJ2-1
D gene: TRBD1
clone size: few
V gene: TRBV10-3
CDR3 protein: AIREGQGDEQF

J gene: TRBJ2-3
D gene: NA
clone size: NA
V gene: TRBV18
CDR3 protein: ASSREGGSTDTQY

J gene: TRBJ2-1
D gene: NA
clone size: NA
V gene: TRBV7-9
CDR3 protein: ASSLAGTNAHEQF

J gene: TRBJ2-3
D gene: TRBD2
clone size: NA
V gene: TRBV2
CDR3 protein: ASSSPSGLALSSTDTQY

J gene: TRBJ2-7
D gene: NA
clone size: few
V gene: TRBV15
CDR3 protein: ATSRDHREMSEQY

J gene: TRBJ2-3
D gene: NA
clone size: few
V gene: TRBV29-1
CDR3 protein: SVEKTDTQY

J gene: NA
D gene: TRBD1
clone size: NA
V gene: TRBV19
CDR3 protein: ASSIRGRGNSYEQY

J gene: TRBJ2-2
D gene: NA
clone size: many
V gene: TRBV7-2
CDR3 protein: ASSSPRSPGELF

J gene: TRBJ2-3
D gene: NA
clone size: few
V gene: TRBV30
CDR3 protein: AWSVAGTDTQY

J gene: TRBJ2-5
D gene: NA
clone size: many
V gene: TRBV21-1
CDR3 protein: ASSKDARGNQETQY

J gene: TRBJ2-3
D gene: NA
clone size: few
V gene: TRBV27
CDR3 protein: ASSSYGAKSTDTQY

J gene: TRBJ2-1
D gene: NA
clone size: few
V gene: TRBV20-1
CDR3 protein: SADTYNEQF

J gene: TRBJ1-2
D gene: NA
clone size: few
V gene: TRBV9
CDR3 protein: ASSVAAGGSTGYT

J gene: TRBJ2-3
D gene: TRBD2
clone size: NA
V gene: TRBV7-2
CDR3 protein: ASSLGLAPEGTDTQY

J gene: TRBJ2-6
D gene: NA
clone size: few
V gene: TRBV13
CDR3 protein: ASSSLGPSGANVLT

J gene: TRBJ1-4
D gene: NA
clone size: many
V gene: TRBV25-1
CDR3 protein: ASSEGIRINEKLF

J gene: TRBJ1-2
D gene: NA
clone size: NA
V gene: TRBV30
CDR3 protein: AWSPGRRRTYYGYT

J gene: TRBJ2-5
D gene: NA
clone size: NA
V gene: TRBV29-1
CDR3 protein: SVIGGQDGTETQY

J gene: TRBJ2-6
D gene: NA
clone size: few
V gene: TRBV5-4
CDR3 protein: ASSLGLQGRFSGANVLT

J gene: TRBJ2-7
D gene: TRBD2
clone size: NA
V gene: TRBV28
CDR3 protein: ASSFGSGRLAEY

J gene: TRBJ2-3
D gene: TRBD1
clone size: NA
V gene: TRBV7-9
CDR3 protein: ASSSGQGLTDTQY

J gene: TRBJ1-2
D gene: NA
clone size: many
V gene: TRBV29-1
CDR3 protein: SVDPGVGGYT